This TCR beta chain was recorded in a study of shared clonotypes between healthy human individuals. On the study more broadly: A donor's plate count was three for CD4 naive and three for CD4 memory; CD8 naive had two and CD8 memory one.

General study points: A generally larger estimated richness was seen in naive subsets than in memory subsets.

This clone turned up a few times. Its antigen is currently unknown. Sorted subsets were amplified in replicate PCRs using about 210 ng DNA, 32,000 or so T cell genomes. Method: immunoSEQ multiplex PCR; TCRdb's copy keeps in-frame clones and lacks some. The sample includes 600,000 to 750,000 clones, 72% seen only once; the top ten take around 1.7%. Division of CD4+ cells produced a CD45RA+ naive subset and a CD45RA-negative memory subset. Sequences were obtained from memory CD4+ T cells sorted from blood. Subset meaning: CD45RA-negative fraction. This TCR came from a woman aged 25-40 years in good health.

The CDR3 DNA is TGTGCCGCCCGAGGGAAAAATCAGCCCCAGCATTTT. Encoded protein: CAARGKNQPQHF. The chain is built from TRBV30 and TRBJ1-5; D ambiguous. Germline V lookup: CDR1 GTSNPN, CDR2 SVGIG (reference sequence). V dropped 8 bases and J dropped 4 bases, with 12 bases sitting between them. The CDR3 length is 12 residues.